This TCR beta chain was sequenced during a study of response to subunit inactivated influenza vaccine. This clonotype was detected only a few times. Its antigen remains unidentified. TCRdb reanalysed the RT-PCR reads using MiXCR and keeps one entry per CDR3 protein. The profile shows about 780,000 distinct CDR3 sequences, about 18% of them singletons. Study-wide points: Authors suggested each seasonal flu vaccination may recruit only limited numbers of new T cells.

Germline values: CDR1 LGHNA, CDR2 YSLEER. V lost 0 bases and J lost 1, with 11 bases in between. This CDR3 is 16 amino acids long. The TCR originated in a man aged 50-59 years who received an inactivated influenza vaccine. The rearrangement joins TRBV4-3 to TRBJ2-3, with D perhaps given as TRBD1 or TRBD2 (6 bases each). The sequencing used PBMCs from blood, collected approximately 5 days after vaccination. Here the CDR3 DNA reads TGCGCCAGCAGCCAAGAGGGGGGCGGCCGCACAGATACGCAGTATTTT. This translates into CASSQEGGGRTDTQYF.